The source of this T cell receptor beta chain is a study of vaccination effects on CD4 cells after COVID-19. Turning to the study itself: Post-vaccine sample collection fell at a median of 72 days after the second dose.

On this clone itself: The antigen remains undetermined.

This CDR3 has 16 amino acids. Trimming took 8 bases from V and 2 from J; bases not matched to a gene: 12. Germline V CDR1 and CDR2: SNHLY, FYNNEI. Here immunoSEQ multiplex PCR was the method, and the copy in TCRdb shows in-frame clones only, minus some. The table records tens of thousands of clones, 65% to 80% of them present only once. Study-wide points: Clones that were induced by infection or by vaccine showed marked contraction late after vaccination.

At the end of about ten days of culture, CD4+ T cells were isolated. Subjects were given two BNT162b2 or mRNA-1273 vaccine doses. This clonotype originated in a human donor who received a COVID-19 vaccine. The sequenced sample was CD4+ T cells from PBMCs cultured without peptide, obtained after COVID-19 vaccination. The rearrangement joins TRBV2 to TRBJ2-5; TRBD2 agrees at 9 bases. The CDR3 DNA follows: TGTGCCAGCCTCCGGGCGGGGGGGCCTAGGCAAGAGACCCAGTACTTC. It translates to CASLRAGGPRQETQYF.